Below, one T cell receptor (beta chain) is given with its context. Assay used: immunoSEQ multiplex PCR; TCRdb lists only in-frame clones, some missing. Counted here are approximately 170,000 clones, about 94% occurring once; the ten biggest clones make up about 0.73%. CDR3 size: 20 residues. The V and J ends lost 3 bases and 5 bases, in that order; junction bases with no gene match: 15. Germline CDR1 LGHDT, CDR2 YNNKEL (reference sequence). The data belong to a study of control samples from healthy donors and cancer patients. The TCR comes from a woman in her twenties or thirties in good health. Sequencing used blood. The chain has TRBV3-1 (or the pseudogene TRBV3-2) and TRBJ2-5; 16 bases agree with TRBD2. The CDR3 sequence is CASSQGPGLAGGPSRETQYF. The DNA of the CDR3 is TGTGCCAGCAGCCAGGGGCCGGGACTAGCGGGAGGGCCCTCGAGGGAGACCCAGTACTTC.